The T cell receptor beta chain described here comes from a study of cytomegalovirus exposure and HLA in healthy donors. Study-wide results and limits: A later analysis reportedly found that, within productive TCRs, an Asian-associated ancestry cluster had fewer N-insertions than the mean observed across the roughly 700 donors.

PCR employed 60 Vbeta and 13 Jbeta primers. Using immunoSEQ multiplex PCR, the repertoire was profiled, and TCRdb retains in-frame clones only, with some absent. Of 90,000 to 130,000 clones detected, 73% appear once; the ten largest clones hold roughly 0.82%. The CDR3 runs to 15 residues. The V and J ends lost 4 bases and 7 bases, in that order; junction bases with no gene match: 8. The germline gives CDR1 MNHEY, CDR2 SVGAGI. In the case of this clone: Its antigen is undetermined.

The chain recombines TRBV6-5 with TRBJ2-2, with 8 positions matching TRBD1. The receptor comes from a woman younger than 45 in good health and CMV-seronegative. Sequencing input: PBMCs. CDR3 sequence: CASSSTQGAVGELFF. The DNA for the CDR3 is TGTGCCAGCAGTTCTACGCAGGGGGCAGTCGGGGAGCTGTTTTTT.